This record concerns one T cell receptor (beta chain) sequence. The ends were cut back, 3 bases at V and 4 bases at J, with 13 bases in the middle. CDR1 GTSNPN and CDR2 SVGIG come from the germline V gene (reference sequence). This CDR3 comprises 13 residues. The protocol was immunoSEQ multiplex PCR, while the TCRdb copy is restricted to in-frame clones and leaves out a portion. The table has roughly 200,000 clones, about 80% seen once. This sample is drawn from a study of blood T cell repertoires in COVID-19. Across the whole study: Acute-phase and convalescent COVID-19 samples originated in the United States, Italy and Spain.

The chain links TRBV30 to TRBJ2-7; maybe TRBD1 (6 bases). The specimen was peripheral blood. This receptor was taken from a man aged 50-60 years with active or convalescent COVID-19. The CDR3 DNA reads as TGTGCCTGGAGCGAGGACAGAGGATACGAGCAGTACTTC. Protein: CAWSEDRGYEQYF.